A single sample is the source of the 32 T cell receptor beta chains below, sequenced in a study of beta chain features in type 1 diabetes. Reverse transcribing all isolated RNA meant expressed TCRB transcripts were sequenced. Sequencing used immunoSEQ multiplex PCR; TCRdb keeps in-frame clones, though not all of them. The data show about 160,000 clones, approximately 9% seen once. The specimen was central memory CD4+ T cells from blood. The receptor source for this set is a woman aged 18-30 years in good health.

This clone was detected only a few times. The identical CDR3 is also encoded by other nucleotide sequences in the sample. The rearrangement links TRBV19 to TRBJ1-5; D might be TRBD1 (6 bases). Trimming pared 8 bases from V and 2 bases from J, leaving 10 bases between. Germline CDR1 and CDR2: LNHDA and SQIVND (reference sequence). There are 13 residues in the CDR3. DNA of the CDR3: TGTGCCAGTTCACGACAGGGCAATCAGCCCCAGCATTTT. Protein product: CASSRQGNQPQHF.

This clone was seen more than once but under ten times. CDR3 DNA sequence: TGCGCCAGCAGTTCTGGGGGGTACACAGATACGCAGTATTTT. This sequence encodes CASSSGGYTDTQYF. V is TRBV5-1 and J is TRBJ2-3; TRBD2 is a possible D gene (6 bases). CDR1 is SGHRS, CDR2 YFSETQ, per germline. Trimming took 5 bases from V and 2 from J, leaving 12 bases between them. The CDR3 covers 14 residues.

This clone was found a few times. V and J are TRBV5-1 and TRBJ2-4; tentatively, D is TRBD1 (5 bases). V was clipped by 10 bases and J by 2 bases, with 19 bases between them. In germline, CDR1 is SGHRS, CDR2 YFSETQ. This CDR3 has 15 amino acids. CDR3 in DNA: TGCGCCGCCCACTATTGTCCAGGGTCCAAAAACATTCAGTACTTC. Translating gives CAAHYCPGSKNIQYF. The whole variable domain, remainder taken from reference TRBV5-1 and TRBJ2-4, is KAGVTQTPRYLIKTRGQQVTLSCSPISGHRSVSWYQQTPGQGLQFLFEYFSETQRNKGNFPGRFSGRQFSNSRSEMNVSTLELGDSALYLCAAHYCPGSKNIQYFGAGTRLSVL.

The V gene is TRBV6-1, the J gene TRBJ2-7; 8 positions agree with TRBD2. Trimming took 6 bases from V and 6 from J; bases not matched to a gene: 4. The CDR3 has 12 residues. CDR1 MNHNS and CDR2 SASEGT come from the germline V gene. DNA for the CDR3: TGTGCCAGCAGCCAGACTAGCGCCGAGCAGTACTTC. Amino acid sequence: CASSQTSAEQYF.

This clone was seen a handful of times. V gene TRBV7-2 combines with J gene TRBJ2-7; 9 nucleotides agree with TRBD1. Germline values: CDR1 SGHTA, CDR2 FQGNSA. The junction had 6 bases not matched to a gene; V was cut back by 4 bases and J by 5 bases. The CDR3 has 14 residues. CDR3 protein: CASSSGTGINEQYF. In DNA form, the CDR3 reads TGTGCCAGCAGCTCCGGGACAGGGATTAACGAGCAGTACTTC.

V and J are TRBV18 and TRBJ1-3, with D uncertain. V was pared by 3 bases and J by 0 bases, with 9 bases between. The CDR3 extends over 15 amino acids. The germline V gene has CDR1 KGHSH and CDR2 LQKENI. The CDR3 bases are TGTGCCAGCTCACCCGGGTCTCACTCTGGAAACACCATATATTTT. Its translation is CASSPGSHSGNTIYF. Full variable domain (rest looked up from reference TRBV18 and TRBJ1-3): NAGVMQNPRHLVRRRGQEARLRCSPMKGHSHVYWYRQLPEEGLKFMVYLQKENIIDESGMPKERFSAEFPKEGPSILRIQQVVRGDSAAYFCASSPGSHSGNTIYFGEGSWLTVV.

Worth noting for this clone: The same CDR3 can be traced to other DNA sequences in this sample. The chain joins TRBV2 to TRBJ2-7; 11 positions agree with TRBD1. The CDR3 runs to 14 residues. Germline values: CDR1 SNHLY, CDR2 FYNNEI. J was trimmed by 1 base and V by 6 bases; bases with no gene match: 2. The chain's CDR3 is CASRGTGGSYEQYF. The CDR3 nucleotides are TGTGCCAGCAGGGGGACAGGGGGATCCTACGAGCAGTACTTC.

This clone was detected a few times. As DNA, the CDR3 is TGTGCCAGCAGTGAATTACTACAGGCGAACACTGAAGCTTTCTTT. Amino acid sequence: CASSELLQANTEAFF. The chain couples TRBV25-1 to TRBJ1-1; tentative D call: TRBD1 (5 bases). This CDR3 is 15 amino acids long. Per the germline V gene, CDR1 is MGHDK and CDR2 is SYGVNS. V lost 1 base and J 1 base, leaving 10 bases between the germline ends.

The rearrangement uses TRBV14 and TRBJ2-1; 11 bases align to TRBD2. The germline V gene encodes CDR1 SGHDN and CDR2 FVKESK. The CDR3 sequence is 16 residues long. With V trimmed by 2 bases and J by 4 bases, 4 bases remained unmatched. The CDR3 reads CASSQPGLAVYNEQFF. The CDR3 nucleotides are TGTGCCAGCAGCCAACCGGGACTAGCGGTATACAATGAGCAGTTCTTC.

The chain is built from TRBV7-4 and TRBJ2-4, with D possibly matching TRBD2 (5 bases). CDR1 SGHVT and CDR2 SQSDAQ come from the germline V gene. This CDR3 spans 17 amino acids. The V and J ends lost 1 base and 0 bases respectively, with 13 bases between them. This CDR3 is CASSLGRPEQAKNIQYF. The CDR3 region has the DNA TGTGCCAGCAGCTTAGGGAGGCCCGAACAAGCCAAAAACATTCAGTACTTC. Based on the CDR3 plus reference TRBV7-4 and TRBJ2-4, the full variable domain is GAGVSQSPRYKVAKRGRDVALRCDSISGHVTLYWYRQTLGQGSEVLTYSQSDAQRDKSGRPSGRFSAERPERSVSTLKIQRTEQGDSAVYLCASSLGRPEQAKNIQYFGAGTRLSVL.

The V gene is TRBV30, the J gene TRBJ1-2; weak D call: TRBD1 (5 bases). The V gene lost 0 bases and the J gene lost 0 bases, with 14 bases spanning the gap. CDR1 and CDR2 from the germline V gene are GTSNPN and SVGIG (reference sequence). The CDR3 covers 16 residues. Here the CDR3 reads CAWSVLKGRTNYGYTF. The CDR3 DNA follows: TGTGCCTGGAGTGTATTAAAGGGGAGGACTAACTATGGCTACACCTTC.

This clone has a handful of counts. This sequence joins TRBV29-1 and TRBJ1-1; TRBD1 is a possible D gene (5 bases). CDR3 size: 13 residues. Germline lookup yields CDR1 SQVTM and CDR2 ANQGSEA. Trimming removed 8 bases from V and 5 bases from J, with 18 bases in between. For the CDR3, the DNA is TGCAGCTCAGTAAGGGGTCCTAGGACTGAAGCTTTCTTT. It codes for CSSVRGPRTEAFF.

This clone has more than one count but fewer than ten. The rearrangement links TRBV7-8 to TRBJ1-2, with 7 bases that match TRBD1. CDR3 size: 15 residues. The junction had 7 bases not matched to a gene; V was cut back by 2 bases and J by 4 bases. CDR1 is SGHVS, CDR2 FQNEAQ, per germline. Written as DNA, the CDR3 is TGTGCCAGCAGCTTACGGGGACAGACGTTCTATGGCTACACCTTC. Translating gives CASSLRGQTFYGYTF.

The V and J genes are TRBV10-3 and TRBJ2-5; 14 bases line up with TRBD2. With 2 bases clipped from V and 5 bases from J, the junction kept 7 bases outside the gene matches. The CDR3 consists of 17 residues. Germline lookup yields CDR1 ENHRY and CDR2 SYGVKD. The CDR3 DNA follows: TGTGCCATCAGTGAGCAAAGGGGACTAGCGGGAGAGGAGACCCAGTACTTC. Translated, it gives CAISEQRGLAGEETQYF.

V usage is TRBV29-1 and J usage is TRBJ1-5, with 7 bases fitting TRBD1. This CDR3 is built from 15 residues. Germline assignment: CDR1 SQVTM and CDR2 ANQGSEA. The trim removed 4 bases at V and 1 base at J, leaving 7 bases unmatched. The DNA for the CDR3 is TGCAGCGTTGTGATTACACAGGGGAGCAATCAGCCCCAGCATTTT. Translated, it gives CSVVITQGSNQPQHF.

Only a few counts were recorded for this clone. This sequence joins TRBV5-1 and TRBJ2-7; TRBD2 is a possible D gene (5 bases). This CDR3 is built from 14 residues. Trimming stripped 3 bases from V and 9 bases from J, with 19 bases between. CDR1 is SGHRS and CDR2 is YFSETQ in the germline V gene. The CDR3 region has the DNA TGCGCCAGCAGCTCGGGTGTGGGAGTCACGAGGCAGTACTTC. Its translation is CASSSGVGVTRQYF. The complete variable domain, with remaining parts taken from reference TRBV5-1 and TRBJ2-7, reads KAGVTQTPRYLIKTRGQQVTLSCSPISGHRSVSWYQQTPGQGLQFLFEYFSETQRNKGNFPGRFSGRQFSNSRSEMNVSTLELGDSALYLCASSSGVGVTRQYFGPGTRLTVT.

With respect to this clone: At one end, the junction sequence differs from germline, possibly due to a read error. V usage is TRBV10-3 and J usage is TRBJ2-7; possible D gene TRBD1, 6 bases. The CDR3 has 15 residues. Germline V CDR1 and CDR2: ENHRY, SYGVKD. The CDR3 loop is CASSSTQGYSYEQYF. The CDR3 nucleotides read TGTGCCAGCAGTTCGACACAGGGATACTCCTACGAGCAGTACTTC.

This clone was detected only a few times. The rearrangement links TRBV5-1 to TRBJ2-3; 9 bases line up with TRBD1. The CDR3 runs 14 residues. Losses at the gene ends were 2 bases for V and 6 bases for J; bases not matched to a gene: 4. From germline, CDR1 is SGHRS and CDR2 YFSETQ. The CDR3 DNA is TGCGCCAGCAGCTTACAGGGGGCAGTCGATACGCAGTATTTT. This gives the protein CASSLQGAVDTQYF.

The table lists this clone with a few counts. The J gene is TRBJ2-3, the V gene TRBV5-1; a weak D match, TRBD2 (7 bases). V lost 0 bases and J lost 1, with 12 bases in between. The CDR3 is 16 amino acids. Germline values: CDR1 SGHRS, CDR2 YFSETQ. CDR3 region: CASSLERGGGTDTQYF. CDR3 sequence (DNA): TGCGCCAGCAGCTTGGAGAGGGGGGGAGGCACAGATACGCAGTATTTT.

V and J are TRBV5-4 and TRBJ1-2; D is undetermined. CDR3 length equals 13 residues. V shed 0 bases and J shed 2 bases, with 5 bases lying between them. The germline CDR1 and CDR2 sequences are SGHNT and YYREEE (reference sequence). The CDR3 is CASSLVQNYGYTF. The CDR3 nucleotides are TGTGCCAGCAGCTTGGTGCAGAACTATGGCTACACCTTC.

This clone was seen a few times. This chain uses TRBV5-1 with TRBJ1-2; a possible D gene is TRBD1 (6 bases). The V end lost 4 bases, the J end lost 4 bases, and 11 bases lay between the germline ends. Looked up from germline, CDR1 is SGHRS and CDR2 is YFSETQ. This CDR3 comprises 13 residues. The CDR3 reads CASSAGQSYGYTF. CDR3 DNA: TGCGCCAGCAGCGCCGGACAGAGCTATGGCTACACCTTC.

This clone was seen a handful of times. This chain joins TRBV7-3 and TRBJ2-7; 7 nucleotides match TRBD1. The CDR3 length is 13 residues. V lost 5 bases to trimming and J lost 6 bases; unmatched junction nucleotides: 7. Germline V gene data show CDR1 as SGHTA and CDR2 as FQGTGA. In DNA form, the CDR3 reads TGTGCCAGCAGCGGACAGACAGGGACCGAGCAGTACTTC. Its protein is CASSGQTGTEQYF. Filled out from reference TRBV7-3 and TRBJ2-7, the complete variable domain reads GAGVSQTPSNKVTEKGKYVELRCDPISGHTALYWYRQSLGQGPEFLIYFQGTGAADDSGLPNDRFFAVRPEGSVSTLKIQRTERGDSAVYLCASSGQTGTEQYFGPGTRLTVT.

The CDR3 sequence: CASSPSQRADEAFF. As DNA, the CDR3 is TGTGCCAGCTCACCGAGCCAGCGGGCGGATGAAGCTTTCTTT. The chain uses TRBV18 and TRBJ1-1; D ambiguous. The CDR3 is 14 residues long. Trimming removed 3 bases from V and 7 bases from J, with 15 bases in between. The germline gives CDR1 KGHSH, CDR2 LQKENI.

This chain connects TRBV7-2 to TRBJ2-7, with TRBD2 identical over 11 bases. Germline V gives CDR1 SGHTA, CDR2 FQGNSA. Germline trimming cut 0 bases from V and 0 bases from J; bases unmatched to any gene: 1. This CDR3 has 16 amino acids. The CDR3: CASSLAGTSGSYEQYF. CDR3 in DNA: TGTGCCAGCAGCTTAGCCGGGACTAGCGGCTCCTACGAGCAGTACTTC.

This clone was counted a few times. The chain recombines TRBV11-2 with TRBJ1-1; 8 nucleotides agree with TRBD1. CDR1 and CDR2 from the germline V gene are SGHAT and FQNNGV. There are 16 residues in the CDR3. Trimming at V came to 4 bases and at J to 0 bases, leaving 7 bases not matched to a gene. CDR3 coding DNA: TGTGCCAGCAGCTCCTTGACAGGGGTGATGAACACTGAAGCTTTCTTT. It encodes CASSSLTGVMNTEAFF.

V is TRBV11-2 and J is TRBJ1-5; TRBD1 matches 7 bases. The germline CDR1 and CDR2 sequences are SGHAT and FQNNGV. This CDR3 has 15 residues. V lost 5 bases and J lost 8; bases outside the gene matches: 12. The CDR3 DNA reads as TGTGCCAGCAGCATCATGACAGGGAATGGCAAGCCCCAGCATTTT. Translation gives CASSIMTGNGKPQHF.

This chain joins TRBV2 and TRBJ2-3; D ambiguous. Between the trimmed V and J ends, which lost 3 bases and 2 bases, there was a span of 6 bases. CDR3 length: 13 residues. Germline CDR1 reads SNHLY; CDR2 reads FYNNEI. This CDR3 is CASSDWATDTQYF. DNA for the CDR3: TGTGCCAGCAGTGACTGGGCCACAGATACGCAGTATTTT.

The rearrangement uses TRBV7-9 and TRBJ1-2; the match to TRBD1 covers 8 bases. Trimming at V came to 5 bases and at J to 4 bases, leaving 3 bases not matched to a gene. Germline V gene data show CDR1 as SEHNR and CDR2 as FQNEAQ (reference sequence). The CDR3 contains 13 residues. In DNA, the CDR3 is TGTGCCAGCAGCCGCGGACAGGGCTATGGCTACACCTTC. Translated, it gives CASSRGQGYGYTF.

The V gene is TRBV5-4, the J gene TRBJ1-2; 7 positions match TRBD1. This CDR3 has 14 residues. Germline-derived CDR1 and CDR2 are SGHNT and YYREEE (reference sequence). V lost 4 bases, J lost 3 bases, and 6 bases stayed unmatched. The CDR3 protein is CASSLPGQHYGYTF. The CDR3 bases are TGTGCCAGCAGCCTCCCGGGACAGCACTATGGCTACACCTTC.

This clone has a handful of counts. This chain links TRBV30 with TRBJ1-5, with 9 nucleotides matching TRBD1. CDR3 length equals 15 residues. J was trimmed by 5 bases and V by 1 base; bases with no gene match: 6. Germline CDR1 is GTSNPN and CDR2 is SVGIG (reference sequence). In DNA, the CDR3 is TGTGCCTGGAGTGCTTGGGACAGGGAGTATCAGCCCCAGCATTTT. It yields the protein CAWSAWDREYQPQHF.

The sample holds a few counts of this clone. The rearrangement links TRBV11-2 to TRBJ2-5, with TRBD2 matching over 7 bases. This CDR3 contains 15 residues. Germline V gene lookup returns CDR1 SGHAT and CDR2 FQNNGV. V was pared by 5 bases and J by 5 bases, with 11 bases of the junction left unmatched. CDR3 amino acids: CASSPGDGRMETQYF. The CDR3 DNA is TGTGCCAGCAGCCCCGGGGACGGGAGGATGGAGACCCAGTACTTC. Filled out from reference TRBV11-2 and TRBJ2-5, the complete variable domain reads EAGVAQSPRYKIIEKRQSVAFWCNPISGHATLYWYQQILGQGPKLLIQFQNNGVVDDSQLPKDRFSAERLKGVDSTLKIQPAKLEDSAVYLCASSPGDGRMETQYFGPGTRLLVL.

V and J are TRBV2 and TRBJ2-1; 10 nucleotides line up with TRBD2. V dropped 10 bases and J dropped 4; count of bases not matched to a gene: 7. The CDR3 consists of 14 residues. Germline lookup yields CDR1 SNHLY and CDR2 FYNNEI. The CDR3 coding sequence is TGTGCCACACAAGCGGGAGGGATTTACAATGAGCAGTTCTTC. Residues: CATQAGGIYNEQFF.